These T cell receptor beta chains were read from a single sample in a study of PD-1 blockade in mismatch repair-deficient tumors. The protocol was immunoSEQ multiplex PCR, while the TCRdb copy is restricted to in-frame clones and leaves out a portion. In the table there are about 63,000 clones, about 91% of which are singletons. The material sequenced was peripheral blood, taken 52 weeks after starting pembrolizumab. These receptors were obtained from an adult with mismatch repair-deficient cancer. The CDR3 runs from the conserved cysteine through the conserved F or W. Each record gives: clone size, V gene, D gene, J gene, CDR3 protein, CDR3 DNA. A D gene is named only where the DNA matches it firmly. A row's size may be missing; if present it is once, few, many or a size class.

>-|TRBV27|-|TRBJ1-1
CASSEHRGTTEAFF
TGTGCCAGCAGTGAACATCGGGGTACCACTGAAGCTTTCTTT
>-|TRBV2|-|TRBJ1-3
CASSVDGSGNTIYF
TGTGCCAGCAGTGTTGACGGCTCTGGAAACACCATATATTTT
>-|TRBV7-6|-|TRBJ2-2
CASSQTPRNTGELFF
TGTGCCAGCAGCCAAACCCCGAGGAACACCGGGGAGCTGTTTTTT
>-|TRBV19|TRBD1|TRBJ1-1
CASRRSNRGTEAFF
TGTGCCAGTAGGAGGTCGAACAGGGGTACTGAAGCTTTCTTT
>-|TRBV4-2|-|TRBJ2-7
CASTGNVGASYEQYF
TGTGCCAGCACTGGAAACGTGGGGGCAAGCTACGAGCAGTACTTC
>-|TRBV19|TRBD2|TRBJ2-7
CASSPGLAVYEQYF
TGTGCCAGTAGTCCAGGACTAGCGGTCTACGAGCAGTACTTC
>-|TRBV30|TRBD1|TRBJ2-7
CAWNRGAYEQYF
TGTGCCTGGAACAGGGGGGCCTACGAGCAGTACTTC
>-|TRBV30|TRBD1|TRBJ2-7
CAWSRSGQFYEQYF
TGTGCCTGGAGCAGATCGGGACAGTTCTACGAGCAGTACTTC
>-|TRBV19|TRBD2|TRBJ2-7
CASSPGTSGYEQYF
TGTGCCAGTAGTCCAGGGACTAGCGGTTACGAGCAGTACTTC
>-|TRBV28|-|TRBJ2-7
CASSLTGTQSAYEQYF
TGTGCCAGCAGCTTAACAGGGACACAAAGTGCCTACGAGCAGTACTTC
>-|TRBV28|-|TRBJ2-7
CASRQTGLNYEQYF
TGTGCCAGCAGACAGACGGGTCTCAACTACGAGCAGTACTTC
>-|TRBV9|TRBD2|TRBJ2-7
CASSVETSGESYEQYF
TGTGCCAGCAGCGTAGAGACTAGCGGTGAGTCATACGAGCAGTACTTC
>few|TRBV14|TRBD2|TRBJ2-1
CASSQVTGGAYNEQFF
TGTGCCAGCAGCCAAGTTACGGGAGGAGCCTACAATGAGCAGTTCTTC
>-|TRBV12-5|-|TRBJ1-5
CASGSGRYSNQPQHF
TGTGCTAGTGGATCCGGACGGTATAGCAATCAGCCCCAGCATTTT
>-|TRBV9|-|TRBJ2-1
CASSARVSSYNEQFF
TGTGCCAGCAGCGCGAGGGTCAGCTCCTACAATGAGCAGTTCTTC
>few|TRBV2|TRBD2|TRBJ2-1
CASNGGRVGNEQFF
TGTGCCAGCAACGGCGGGAGGGTCGGGAATGAGCAGTTCTTC
>-|TRBV11-2|TRBD1|TRBJ2-7
CASSLTTGYSYEQYF
TGTGCCAGCAGCTTGACGACAGGGTACTCCTACGAGCAGTACTTC
>-|TRBV11-2|-|TRBJ2-5
CASSLAAISWTQYF
TGTGCCAGCAGCTTAGCAGCGATCTCTTGGACCCAGTACTTC
>-|TRBV6-1|-|TRBJ1-1
CASSDLAGWVAEAFF
TGTGCCAGCAGTGATTTAGCAGGGTGGGTCGCTGAAGCTTTCTTT
>-|TRBV13|-|TRBJ2-2
CASSLVPRGYTGELFF
TGTGCCAGCAGCTTAGTCCCCAGGGGTTACACCGGGGAGCTGTTTTTT
>-|TRBV15|-|TRBJ2-3
CATSSYTDTQYF
TGTGCCACCAGTAGTTACACAGATACGCAGTATTTT
>-|TRBV11-2|-|TRBJ2-7
CASSLQGIGYEQYF
TGTGCCAGCAGCTTACAGGGGATCGGGTACGAGCAGTACTTC
>-|TRBV7-7|-|TRBJ2-7
CASSFIFSPREHEQYF
TGTGCTAGCAGCTTTATCTTTTCTCCCAGGGAGCACGAGCAGTACTTC
>-|TRBV7-8|-|TRBJ2-7
CASSRTADYEQYF
TGTGCCAGCAGCCGGACTGCAGACTACGAGCAGTACTTC